The 2 T cell receptor beta chains in this list originate from one sample, sequenced in a study of tumor and adjacent non-tumor tissue in lung cancer. The template was RNA from unsorted bulk tissue. Three rounds of nested PCR, following a modified ARM-PCR protocol, produced the TCRbeta library. TCRdb re-derived calls from the multiplex PCR reads in MiXCR, one entry per CDR3 protein. The sample consists of about 93,000 distinct CDR3 sequences, around 71% of them appearing once. Input material: lung tumor tissue. These TCRs come from a man in his sixties with non-small cell lung cancer.

This clonotype was seen just once. This chain connects TRBV6-6 to TRBJ1-5; D call uncertain. V was pared by 7 bases and J by 2 bases, with 12 bases between. The V gene's germline CDR1 is MNHNY and CDR2 SVGAGI (reference sequence). This CDR3 has 14 residues. This CDR3 reads CASMWASGNQPQHF. CDR3 DNA: TGTGCCAGCATGTGGGCTTCGGGCAATCAGCCCCAGCATTTT.

Comment on this clonotype: Because the CDR3 is missing its conserved closing phenylalanine or tryptophan, this is likely a read error. The chain employs TRBV6-5 and TRBJ1-1, with TRBD1 as a possible D gene (6 bases). Germline V lookup: CDR1 MNHEY, CDR2 SVGAGI. There are 14 residues in the CDR3. Trimming removed 4 bases at V and 4 bases at J, with 13 bases between. The CDR3 reads CASSSRIGGTEAFL. The CDR3 coding sequence is TGTGCCAGCAGTTCCAGGATAGGGGGCACTGAAGCTTTCCTT.